One and the same sample provided the 12 T cell receptor beta chains below, sequenced in a study of cytomegalovirus exposure and HLA in healthy donors. The PCR was carried out with 60 Vbeta primers and 13 Jbeta primers. Here immunoSEQ multiplex PCR was the method, and the copy in TCRdb shows in-frame clones only, minus some. The specimen's table records about 140,000 clones. The sequenced sample was PBMCs. These receptors all stem from a young woman in good health and CMV-seronegative.

V usage is TRBV10-3 and J usage is TRBJ2-5, with 7 bases matching TRBD2. Trimming removed 2 bases from V and 5 bases from J; junction bases left unmatched: 8. The CDR3 sequence is 15 residues long. Germline loops: CDR1 ENHRY, CDR2 SYGVKD. In DNA form, the CDR3 reads TGTGCCATCAGTGAGCCCTCCGCCGGGAGGGAGACCCAGTACTTC. The encoded protein is CAISEPSAGRETQYF.

This chain uses TRBV7-3 with TRBJ1-1, with D uncertain. This CDR3 has 14 residues. Trimming stripped 4 bases from V and 1 base from J, with 10 bases between. Germline CDR1 is SGHTA and CDR2 is FQGTGA. CDR3 DNA sequence: TGTGCCAGCAGCTCAACCCCGGGGAACACTGAAGCTTTCTTT. Encoded protein: CASSSTPGNTEAFF.

This chain uses TRBV19 with TRBJ2-5; 10 bases are a match to TRBD1. The CDR3 spans 14 residues. Unmatched junction bases numbered 6, after V lost 6 bases and J lost 5 bases. Looked up from germline, CDR1 is LNHDA and CDR2 is SQIVND (reference sequence). The chain's CDR3 is CASSRQGAGETQYF. The CDR3 DNA reads TGTGCCAGTAGCCGACAGGGGGCGGGGGAGACCCAGTACTTC. Using reference TRBV19 and TRBJ2-5 for the parts outside the CDR3, the full variable domain is DGGITQSPKYLFRKEGQNVTLSCEQNLNHDAMYWYRQDPGQGLRLIYYSQIVNDFQKGDIAEGYSVSREKKESFPLTVTSAQKNPTAFYLCASSRQGAGETQYFGPGTRLLVL.

The J gene is TRBJ1-1, the V gene TRBV7-3; TRBD1 might be the D (5 bases). V was pared by 1 base and J by 8 bases, with 11 bases between. The CDR3 has 13 residues. The germline V gene has CDR1 SGHTA and CDR2 FQGTGA. CDR3 bases: TGTGCCAGCAGCTTAAATGCGGCAGGGGAAGCTTTCTTT. Translation gives CASSLNAAGEAFF. Complete variable domain (other parts from reference TRBV7-3 and TRBJ1-1): GAGVSQTPSNKVTEKGKYVELRCDPISGHTALYWYRQSLGQGPEFLIYFQGTGAADDSGLPNDRFFAVRPEGSVSTLKIQRTERGDSAVYLCASSLNAAGEAFFGQGTRLTVV.

The V and J genes are TRBV7-9 and TRBJ2-7; 9 bases line up with TRBD2. V lost 1 base and J lost 3; bases outside the gene matches: 7. CDR3 size: 16 residues. Germline loops: CDR1 SEHNR, CDR2 FQNEAQ (reference sequence). DNA of the CDR3: TGTGCCAGCAGCTTAGTGGGCGGGAGGGTAATCTACGAGCAGTACTTC. Its protein product is CASSLVGGRVIYEQYF.

The chain carries TRBV28 and TRBJ2-1, with a possible D match to TRBD2 (6 bases). CDR1 is MDHEN, CDR2 SYDVKM, per germline. This CDR3 spans 13 amino acids. V was trimmed by 5 bases and J by 16 bases, leaving 21 bases between them. The CDR3 protein is CASSLGGATFDFF. CDR3 bases: TGTGCCAGCAGTCTAGGAGGGGCGACCTTTGACTTCTTC.

V gene TRBV11-2 combines with J gene TRBJ1-1, with TRBD1 identical over 7 bases. The CDR3 contains 13 residues. Trimming at V came to 5 bases and at J to 10 bases, leaving 10 bases not matched to a gene. Germline values: CDR1 SGHAT, CDR2 FQNNGV. Here the CDR3 reads CASSLDRELRAFF. CDR3 bases: TGTGCCAGCAGCCTTGACAGGGAGCTCAGAGCTTTCTTT.

The genes are TRBV10-2 and TRBJ2-2, with TRBD2 matching 13 bases. With 3 bases clipped from V and 5 bases from J, the junction kept 6 bases outside the gene matches. Germline-derived CDR1 and CDR2 are WSHSY and SAAADI. The CDR3 consists of 17 residues. The CDR3 DNA reads TGCGCCAGCAGTGAACAACGGACTAGCGGGAGTACCGGGGAGCTGTTTTTT. It is translated as CASSEQRTSGSTGELFF.

V and J are TRBV5-6 and TRBJ1-5; 7 nucleotides match TRBD1. V shed 0 bases, J shed 5 bases, and the junction held 5 bases outside the gene matches. Per the germline V gene, CDR1 is SGHDT and CDR2 is YYEEEE. CDR3 length equals 15 residues. CDR3 bases: TGTGCCAGCAGCTTGGTCGGGGACAGCTATCAGCCCCAGCATTTT. Translating gives CASSLVGDSYQPQHF.

The genes are TRBV4-3 and TRBJ2-3; weak D call: TRBD1 (6 bases). V was pared by 0 bases and J by 10 bases, with 11 bases between. This CDR3 region has 13 residues. Germline values: CDR1 LGHNA, CDR2 YSLEER. For the CDR3, the DNA is TGCGCCAGCAGCCAAGACGACAGGAGGTCGCAGTATTTT. This encodes CASSQDDRRSQYF.

V is TRBV5-1 and J is TRBJ2-6, with unresolved D. Per germline, CDR1 SGHRS and CDR2 YFSETQ. V gave up 5 bases and J gave up 3 bases, with 9 bases separating them. The CDR3 sequence is 14 residues long. CDR3 in amino acids: CASSPDIGANVLTF. The CDR3 nucleotides read TGCGCCAGCAGTCCTGACATTGGGGCCAACGTCCTGACTTTC. The full variable domain, in which reference TRBV5-1 and TRBJ2-6 provide the parts outside the CDR3, is KAGVTQTPRYLIKTRGQQVTLSCSPISGHRSVSWYQQTPGQGLQFLFEYFSETQRNKGNFPGRFSGRQFSNSRSEMNVSTLELGDSALYLCASSPDIGANVLTFGAGSRLTVL.

The V and J genes are TRBV21-1 and TRBJ1-1; the DNA was not compared with TRBD1, the D call given in the table. TRBV21-1 is described as a pseudogene. This CDR3 is built from 14 residues. The CDR3 DNA reads as TGTGCCAGCAGCAAAGGTGGCTCGAACACTGAAGCTTTCTTT. It is translated as CASSKGGSNTEAFF.